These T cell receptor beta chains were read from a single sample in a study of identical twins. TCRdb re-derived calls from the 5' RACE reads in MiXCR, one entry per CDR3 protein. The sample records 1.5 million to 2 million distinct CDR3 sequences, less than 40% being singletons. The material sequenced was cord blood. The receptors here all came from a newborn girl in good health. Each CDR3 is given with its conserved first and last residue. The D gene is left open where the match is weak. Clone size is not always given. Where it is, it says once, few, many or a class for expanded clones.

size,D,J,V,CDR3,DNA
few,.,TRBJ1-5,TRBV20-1,CSGRLDNQPQHF,TGCAGTGGTAGGTTGGACAATCAGCCCCAGCATTTT
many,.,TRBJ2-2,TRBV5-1,CASSLAPNTGELFF,TGTGCCAGCAGTTTAGCGCCCAACACCGGGGAGCTGTTTTTT
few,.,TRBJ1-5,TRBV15,CATSRDRGVLIAQHF,TGTGCCACCAGCAGAGATAGAGGGGTTCTGATAGCCCAGCATTTT
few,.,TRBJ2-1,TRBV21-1,CASSSAIGREKGRKFF,TGTGCCAGCAGCAGTGCAATTGGCAGGGAGAAGGGTCGGAAGTTCTTC
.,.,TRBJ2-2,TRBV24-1,CATSDQISGELFF,TGTGCCACCAGTGATCAGATCTCCGGGGAGCTGTTTTTT
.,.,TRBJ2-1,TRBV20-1,CSASTGSRLYNEQFF,TGCAGTGCTAGTACAGGGTCTCGGCTCTACAATGAGCAGTTCTTC
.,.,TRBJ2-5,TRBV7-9,CASSAKAYQETQYF,TGTGCCAGCAGCGCTAAGGCGTACCAAGAGACCCAGTACTTC
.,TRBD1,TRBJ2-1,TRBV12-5,CASGLKLVGTGFNNEQFF,TGTGCTAGTGGTTTAAAGCTCGTCGGGACAGGGTTTAACAATGAGCAGTTCTTC
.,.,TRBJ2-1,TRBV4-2,CASSRFMGGHSYNEQFF,TGTGCCAGCAGCCGATTTATGGGCGGGCACTCCTACAATGAGCAGTTCTTC
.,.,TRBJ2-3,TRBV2,CASSSLRDRHTDTQYF,TGTGCCAGCAGTTCTCTCCGGGACCGACACACAGATACGCAGTATTTT
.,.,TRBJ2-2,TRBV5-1,CASSLAGMGELFF,TGCGCCAGCAGCTTGGCCGGGATGGGGGAGCTGTTTTTT
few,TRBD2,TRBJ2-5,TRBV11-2,CASSLEVWGLQETQYF,TGTGCCAGCAGCTTAGAGGTTTGGGGACTACAAGAGACCCAGTACTTC
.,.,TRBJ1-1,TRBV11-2,CASSSPREGTEAFF,TGTGCCAGCAGCTCACCTAGGGAAGGAACTGAAGCTTTCTTT
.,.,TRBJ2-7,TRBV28,CATTSGSYNEQYF,TGTGCCACCACGTCCGGCTCCTACAATGAGCAGTACTTC
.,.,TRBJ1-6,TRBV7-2,CASSFDRPLHF,TGTGCCAGCAGCTTTGACCGACCCCTCCACTTT
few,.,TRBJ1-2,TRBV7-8,CASSSRGRLSNYGYTF,TGTGCCAGCAGCTCAAGGGGAAGGTTGTCTAACTATGGCTACACCTTC
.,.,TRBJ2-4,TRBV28,CAGRSGTSEQYF,TGTGCCGGCAGATCCGGGACATCGGAGCAGTACTTC
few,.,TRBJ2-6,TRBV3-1,CASSQDRGRSSGANVLTF,TGTGCCAGCAGCCAAGATCGAGGGCGGAGCTCTGGGGCCAACGTCCTGACTTTC
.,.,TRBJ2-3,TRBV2,CASSVLYPDTQYF,TGTGCCAGCAGCGTCCTTTATCCGGATACGCAGTATTTT
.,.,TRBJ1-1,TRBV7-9,CASSFNAGDTEAFF,TGTGCCAGCAGCTTTAACGCAGGGGACACTGAAGCTTTCTTT
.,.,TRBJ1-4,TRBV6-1,CASSEWASERLFF,TGTGCCAGCAGTGAATGGGCAAGTGAAAGACTGTTTTTT
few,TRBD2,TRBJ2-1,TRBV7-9,CASSLSYPPGGPGNEQFF,TGTGCCAGCAGCTTATCTTACCCACCGGGAGGGCCCGGCAATGAGCAGTTCTTC
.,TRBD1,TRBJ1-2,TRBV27,CASSNSGTVYGYTF,TGTGCCAGCAGTAATTCCGGGACAGTCTATGGCTACACCTTC
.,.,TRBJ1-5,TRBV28,CAGSTGGRNQPQHF,TGTGCCGGATCAACGGGGGGGCGCAATCAGCCCCAGCATTTT
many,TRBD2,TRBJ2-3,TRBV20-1,CSAGSGTTRDTQYF,TGCAGTGCTGGATCCGGGACTACTAGAGATACGCAGTATTTT
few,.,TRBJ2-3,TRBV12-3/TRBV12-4,CASSLRGAATDTQYF,TGTGCCAGCAGTTTACGGGGGGCTGCCACAGATACGCAGTATTTT
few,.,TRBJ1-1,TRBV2,CASSEGRAFF,TGTGCCAGCAGTGAAGGCCGGGCTTTCTTT
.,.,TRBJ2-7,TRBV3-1,CASSQFPGPYEQYF,TGTGCCAGCAGCCAATTCCCAGGTCCCTACGAGCAGTACTTC
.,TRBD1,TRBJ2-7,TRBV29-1,CSARVGTGSYEQYF,TGCAGCGCCAGGGTGGGGACAGGGTCATACGAGCAGTACTTC
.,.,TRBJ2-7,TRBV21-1,CASSKAPGLAGVYEQYF,TGTGCCAGCAGCAAAGCGCCGGGACTAGCGGGCGTCTACGAGCAGTACTTC
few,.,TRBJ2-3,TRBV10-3,CAISLGLNTDTQYF,TGTGCCATCAGTTTAGGCCTAAACACAGATACGCAGTATTTT
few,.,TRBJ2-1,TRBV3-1,CASSQGRGPSYNEQFF,TGTGCCAGCAGCCAAGGACGGGGGCCCTCCTACAATGAGCAGTTCTTC
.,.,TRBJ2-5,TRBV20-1,CSARDGGSQETQYF,TGCAGTGCTAGAGATGGGGGGAGCCAAGAGACCCAGTACTTC
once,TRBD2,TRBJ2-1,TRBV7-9,CASSLRAGGDEQFF,TGTGCCAGCAGCTTAAGGGCGGGAGGGGATGAGCAGTTCTTC
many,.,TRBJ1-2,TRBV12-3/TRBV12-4,CASSLGTSYGYTF,TGTGCCAGCAGTTTAGGCACTTCCTATGGCTACACCTTC
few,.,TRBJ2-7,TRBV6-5,CASSYSERRDYEQYF,TGTGCCAGCAGTTACTCGGAGCGAAGGGACTACGAGCAGTACTTC
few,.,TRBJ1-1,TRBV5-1,CASSPSADTEAFF,TGCGCCAGCAGCCCCTCGGCGGACACTGAAGCTTTCTTT
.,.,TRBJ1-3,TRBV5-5,CASSLILSGNTIYF,TGTGCCAGCAGCTTAATCCTCTCTGGAAACACCATATATTTT
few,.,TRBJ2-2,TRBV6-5,CGFLTGELFF,TGTGGGTTCCTAACCGGGGAGCTGTTTTTT
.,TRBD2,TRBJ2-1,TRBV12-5,CASGSTLAVDNEQFF,TGTGCTAGTGGTTCGACACTAGCGGTCGACAATGAGCAGTTCTTC
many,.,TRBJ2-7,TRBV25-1,CASSELGASYEQYF,TGTGCCAGCAGTGAATTGGGAGCCTCATACGAGCAGTACTTC
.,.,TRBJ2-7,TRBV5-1,CASRATASYEQYF,TGCGCCAGCAGGGCGACAGCCTCCTACGAGCAGTACTTC
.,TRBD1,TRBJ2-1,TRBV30,CAWKYGTGGNEQFF,TGTGCCTGGAAGTACGGGACAGGCGGGAATGAGCAGTTCTTC
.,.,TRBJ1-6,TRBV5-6,CASSLRGGTMNSPLHF,TGTGCCAGCAGCTTGCGGGGGGGAACGATGAATTCACCCCTCCACTTT
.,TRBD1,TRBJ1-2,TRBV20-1,CSAPTGQGYGYTF,TGCAGTGCTCCCACCGGACAGGGCTATGGCTACACCTTC
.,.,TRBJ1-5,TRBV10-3,CAISDRVSNQPQHF,TGTGCCATCAGTGATAGGGTAAGCAATCAGCCCCAGCATTTT
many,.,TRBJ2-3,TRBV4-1,CASSQEGLPADTQYF,TGCGCCAGCAGCCAAGAGGGACTGCCGGCGGATACGCAGTATTTT
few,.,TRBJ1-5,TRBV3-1,CASSHVSNQPQHF,TGTGCCAGCAGCCATGTTAGCAATCAGCCCCAGCATTTT
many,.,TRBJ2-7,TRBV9,CASSVDNSYEQYF,TGTGCCAGCAGCGTAGACAACTCCTACGAGCAGTACTTC
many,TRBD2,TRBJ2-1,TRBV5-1,CASSIRRGGNEQFF,TGCGCCAGCAGTATCAGACGGGGAGGGAATGAGCAGTTCTTC
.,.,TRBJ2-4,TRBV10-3,CAISESVIQYF,TGTGCCATCAGTGAGTCGGTCATTCAGTACTTC
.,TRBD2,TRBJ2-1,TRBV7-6,CASSSSGRGFYNEQFF,TGTGCCAGCAGCTCTAGCGGGAGGGGGTTTTACAATGAGCAGTTCTTC
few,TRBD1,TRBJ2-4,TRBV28,CASTLDRGNIQYF,TGTGCCAGCACCCTAGACAGGGGAAACATTCAGTACTTC